This TCR beta chain was documented in a study of blood T cell repertoires in COVID-19. Study summary: Samples representing acute and convalescent COVID-19 were sourced from the United States, Italy and Spain. The analysed material was cDNA or gDNA that came from T cells, B-cell-depleted T cells, or PBMCs.

This CDR3 spans 15 amino acids. Trimming took 4 bases from V and 9 from J; bases not matched to a gene: 10. CDR1 and CDR2 from the germline V gene are SGDLS and YYNGEE. In the original processing: Estimated nucleated cell counts came from reference gene primer amplification. Sequencing was performed with immunoSEQ multiplex PCR; in TCRdb, only in-frame clones are kept and a portion is missing. The V and J calls and clone size were taken over from that table, and D and trimming were inferred from the DNA. This table holds some 65,000 clones, 70% to 90% found once. The chain is built from TRBV9 and TRBJ2-1, with TRBD2 identical over 10 bases. The receptor was isolated from a woman aged 80 or over with active COVID-19. Sequenced: peripheral blood. DNA of the CDR3: TGTGCCAGCAGCAACGCGCCCGTAGCGGGGGGTGAGCAGTTCTTC. Translating it yields CASSNAPVAGGEQFF. The full variable domain, completed using reference TRBV9 and TRBJ2-1, is DSGVTQTPKHLITATGQRVTLRCSPRSGDLSVYWYQQSLDQGLQFLIQYYNGEERAKGNILERFSAQQFPDLHSELNLSSLELGDSALYFCASSNAPVAGGEQFFGPGTRLTVL.